Listed below are T cell receptor beta chains from one sample, sequenced in a study of cytomegalovirus exposure and HLA in healthy donors. Only in-frame clones appear in the TCRdb table, and some are missing; sequencing was by immunoSEQ multiplex PCR. The sample yields some 77,000 clones, approximately 79% seen once. Sequencing used PBMCs. These receptors all stem from a man aged 30-40 years in good health and CMV-seronegative. Both conserved end residues are part of each CDR3. Fields, in order: clone size, D gene, V gene, J gene, CDR3 protein, CDR3 DNA. A D gene is named only where the DNA matches it firmly. Clone size appears in some rows only: once, few, many, or a class for an expanded clone.

size: -
D: -
V: TRBV18
J: TRBJ2-3
CDR3: CASSVRDLTDTQYF
DNA: TGTGCCAGCTCAGTACGGGACTTAACAGATACGCAGTATTTT

size: -
D: -
V: TRBV7-7
J: TRBJ2-7
CDR3: CASSLEPSSYEQYF
DNA: TGTGCTAGCAGCTTAGAGCCAAGCTCCTACGAGCAGTACTTC

size: -
D: -
V: TRBV4-3
J: TRBJ1-2
CDR3: CASSQETGQGYTF
DNA: TGCGCCAGCAGCCAAGAGACAGGCCAGGGCTACACCTTC

size: -
D: TRBD1
V: TRBV6-1
J: TRBJ1-5
CDR3: CASSRLQGSNQPQHF
DNA: TGTGCCAGCAGTAGACTACAGGGGAGCAATCAGCCCCAGCATTTT

size: -
D: TRBD2
V: TRBV5-6
J: TRBJ2-3
CDR3: CASSFASGHGTDTQYF
DNA: TGTGCCAGCAGCTTCGCTAGCGGTCACGGCACAGATACGCAGTATTTT

size: once
D: TRBD2
V: TRBV5-3
J: TRBJ2-2
CDR3: CARSADGAGLVTGELFF
DNA: TGTGCCAGAAGCGCCGACGGAGCGGGGCTAGTCACCGGGGAGCTGTTTTTT

size: few
D: TRBD1
V: TRBV18
J: TRBJ2-5
CDR3: CASSPQDRGQETQYF
DNA: TGTGCCAGCTCACCGCAAGACAGGGGGCAAGAGACCCAGTACTTC

size: once
D: -
V: TRBV7-8
J: TRBJ1-5
CDR3: CASSQGWGSQPQHF
DNA: TGTGCCAGCAGCCAGGGGTGGGGGAGTCAGCCCCAGCATTTT

size: -
D: TRBD1
V: TRBV27
J: TRBJ2-7
CDR3: CASIPGQGAYEQYF
DNA: TGTGCCAGCATTCCGGGACAGGGGGCTTACGAGCAGTACTTC

size: -
D: TRBD1
V: TRBV6-6
J: TRBJ1-2
CDR3: CASRTGTGWGYTF
DNA: TGTGCCAGCAGGACCGGGACAGGGTGGGGCTACACCTTC

size: -
D: -
V: TRBV18
J: TRBJ1-1
CDR3: CASSQEKGQAFF
DNA: TGTGCCAGCTCACAGGAGAAGGGGCAAGCTTTCTTT

size: few
D: -
V: TRBV7-8
J: TRBJ2-6
CDR3: CASSLGTPTGANVLTF
DNA: TGTGCCAGCAGCTTAGGTACCCCTACCGGGGCCAACGTCCTGACTTTC

size: -
D: TRBD1
V: TRBV6-5
J: TRBJ1-2
CDR3: CASRRQGRLNYGYTF
DNA: TGTGCCAGCAGACGACAGGGCCGACTCAACTATGGCTACACCTTC

size: -
D: -
V: TRBV19
J: TRBJ2-2
CDR3: CASRDFANTGELFF
DNA: TGTGCCAGTAGAGACTTCGCGAACACCGGGGAGCTGTTTTTT

size: few
D: -
V: TRBV19
J: TRBJ1-3
CDR3: CASLRPGSTGNTIYF
DNA: TGTGCCAGCCTTCGTCCAGGGTCAACAGGAAACACCATATATTTT

size: -
D: TRBD2
V: TRBV5-1
J: TRBJ2-7
CDR3: CASSLHPSGDPYEQYF
DNA: TGCGCCAGCAGCTTGCATCCTAGCGGGGATCCTTACGAGCAGTACTTC

size: few
D: -
V: TRBV4-3
J: TRBJ1-2
CDR3: CASSQDRAGALGYTF
DNA: TGCGCCAGCAGCCAAGATCGGGCGGGGGCGCTTGGCTACACCTTC

size: -
D: TRBD1
V: TRBV4-1
J: TRBJ2-1
CDR3: CASSQETPLTGANEQFF
DNA: TGCGCCAGCAGCCAAGAAACCCCTCTGACAGGGGCCAATGAGCAGTTCTTC

size: -
D: TRBD1
V: TRBV4-1
J: TRBJ1-2
CDR3: CASSRGTARQGYTF
DNA: TGCGCCAGCAGCCGAGGGACAGCTCGCCAAGGCTACACCTTC

size: few
D: -
V: TRBV4-3
J: TRBJ2-3
CDR3: CASSQDFLAFSTDTQYF
DNA: TGCGCCAGCAGCCAAGATTTTCTAGCCTTTTCCACAGATACGCAGTATTTT

size: few
D: -
V: TRBV7-2
J: TRBJ1-1
CDR3: CASSLVRGGKEAFF
DNA: TGTGCCAGCAGCTTAGTTCGGGGGGGAAAGGAAGCTTTCTTT

size: -
D: TRBD2
V: TRBV19
J: TRBJ2-3
CDR3: CASALAGEGDTQYF
DNA: TGTGCCAGTGCGTTGGCGGGGGAAGGAGATACGCAGTATTTT

size: -
D: TRBD1
V: TRBV4-3
J: TRBJ1-4
CDR3: CASSQVNRGDEKLFF
DNA: TGCGCCAGCAGCCAAGTTAACAGGGGAGATGAAAAACTGTTTTTT

size: once
D: TRBD1
V: TRBV6-1
J: TRBJ2-2
CDR3: CATPGTGVTGELFF
DNA: TGTGCCACCCCGGGGACAGGGGTCACCGGGGAGCTGTTTTTT

size: -
D: -
V: TRBV18
J: TRBJ2-7
CDR3: CASSILGTLSSYEQYF
DNA: TGTGCCAGCTCAATCTTGGGGACTCTGAGCTCCTACGAGCAGTACTTC

size: -
D: -
V: TRBV18
J: TRBJ2-3
CDR3: CASSQSGGGIDTQYF
DNA: TGTGCCAGCTCCCAATCTGGGGGGGGCATTGATACGCAGTATTTT

size: -
D: -
V: TRBV4-2
J: TRBJ1-5
CDR3: CASSPLPGDNQPQHF
DNA: TGTGCCAGCAGCCCCCTTCCAGGGGACAATCAGCCCCAGCATTTT

size: -
D: -
V: TRBV29-1
J: TRBJ2-2
CDR3: CSVELGPGELFF
DNA: TGCAGCGTTGAACTAGGTCCCGGGGAGCTGTTTTTT

size: once
D: -
V: TRBV6-5
J: TRBJ2-5
CDR3: CASSQWSKETQYF
DNA: TGTGCCAGCAGCCAGTGGAGCAAAGAGACCCAGTACTTC

size: -
D: -
V: TRBV5-1
J: TRBJ1-5
CDR3: CASSQGLNQPQHF
DNA: TGCGCCAGCAGCCAGGGACTCAATCAGCCCCAGCATTTT

size: -
D: -
V: TRBV28
J: TRBJ1-5
CDR3: CASQNGFHQPQHF
DNA: TGTGCCAGTCAGAACGGGTTCCATCAGCCCCAGCATTTT

size: -
D: -
V: TRBV4-1
J: TRBJ2-5
CDR3: CASSQGPLPGETQYF
DNA: TGCGCCAGCAGCCAAGGACCACTCCCGGGGGAGACCCAGTACTTC

size: -
D: TRBD1
V: TRBV19
J: TRBJ1-1
CDR3: CASSVGTGVEAFF
DNA: TGTGCCAGCTCGGTGGGGACAGGGGTTGAAGCTTTCTTT

size: -
D: TRBD1
V: TRBV11-1
J: TRBJ1-6
CDR3: CASSFRDRDNSPLHF
DNA: TGTGCCAGCAGCTTCAGGGACAGGGATAATTCACCCCTCCACTTT

size: -
D: -
V: TRBV18
J: TRBJ1-1
CDR3: CASSPDRSRTTEAFF
DNA: TGTGCCAGCTCACCAGACCGGAGCCGAACCACTGAAGCTTTCTTT

size: -
D: -
V: TRBV6-1
J: TRBJ1-2
CDR3: CASSEGGHVRYTF
DNA: TGTGCCAGCAGTGAAGGGGGACATGTTCGCTACACCTTC

size: -
D: -
V: TRBV15
J: TRBJ1-4
CDR3: CATSRGDSKEKLFF
DNA: TGTGCCACCAGCAGAGGGGACTCCAAGGAAAAACTGTTTTTT

size: -
D: TRBD2
V: TRBV4-3
J: TRBJ2-1
CDR3: CASSQHPGTTYNEQFF
DNA: TGCGCCAGCAGCCAGCACCCCGGGACTACCTACAATGAGCAGTTCTTC

size: -
D: -
V: TRBV18
J: TRBJ1-2
CDR3: CASSRGTESNYGYTF
DNA: TGTGCCAGCTCTCGCGGGACGGAGTCGAACTATGGCTACACCTTC

size: -
D: -
V: TRBV15
J: TRBJ2-3
CDR3: CATSRGGSVTDTQYF
DNA: TGTGCCACCAGCAGAGGGGGCTCCGTCACAGATACGCAGTATTTT

size: -
D: -
V: TRBV19
J: TRBJ1-5
CDR3: CASSPGAGQPQHF
DNA: TGTGCCAGTAGTCCAGGGGCGGGTCAGCCCCAGCATTTT

size: -
D: -
V: TRBV5-6
J: TRBJ1-6
CDR3: CASSLDLGNSPLHF
DNA: TGTGCCAGCAGCTTGGACCTCGGGAATTCACCCCTCCACTTT

size: -
D: TRBD1
V: TRBV30
J: TRBJ1-1
CDR3: CAWSPKQGYTEAFF
DNA: TGTGCCTGGAGCCCCAAACAGGGGTACACTGAAGCTTTCTTT

size: -
D: -
V: TRBV21-1
J: TRBJ2-3
CDR3: CAKPGTSTDTQYF
DNA: TGTGCGAAGCCCGGGACTAGCACAGATACGCAGTATTTT

size: -
D: -
V: TRBV6-5
J: TRBJ1-1
CDR3: CASSQGENTEAFF
DNA: TGTGCCAGCAGCCAAGGGGAGAACACTGAAGCTTTCTTT

size: few
D: -
V: TRBV6-5
J: TRBJ2-3
CDR3: CASSYSLRDTQYF
DNA: TGTGCCAGCAGTTACTCGCTTAGAGATACGCAGTATTTT

size: few
D: -
V: TRBV4-3
J: TRBJ1-1
CDR3: CASSQYRNTEAFF
DNA: TGCGCCAGCAGCCAATATAGGAACACTGAAGCTTTCTTT

size: -
D: TRBD1
V: TRBV4-2
J: TRBJ2-2
CDR3: CASSQGDRGPGELFF
DNA: TGTGCCAGCAGCCAAGGGGACAGGGGTCCCGGGGAGCTGTTTTTT

size: once
D: TRBD2
V: TRBV27
J: TRBJ2-3
CDR3: CASSPLAGDNTDTQYF
DNA: TGTGCCAGCAGTCCACTAGCGGGAGACAACACAGATACGCAGTATTTT

size: once
D: -
V: TRBV5-4
J: TRBJ2-7
CDR3: CASSFSETYEQYF
DNA: TGTGCCAGCAGCTTTTCAGAAACCTACGAGCAGTACTTC

size: -
D: -
V: TRBV25-1
J: TRBJ2-6
CDR3: CASSDFSGANVLTF
DNA: TGTGCCAGCAGTGACTTCTCTGGGGCCAACGTCCTGACTTTC

size: -
D: TRBD1
V: TRBV18
J: TRBJ1-1
CDR3: CASSPRTGEAFF
DNA: TGTGCCAGCTCACCACGGACAGGGGAAGCTTTCTTT

size: once
D: -
V: TRBV6-5
J: TRBJ2-6
CDR3: CASEGSGANVLTF
DNA: TGTGCCAGCGAGGGCTCTGGGGCCAACGTCCTGACTTTC